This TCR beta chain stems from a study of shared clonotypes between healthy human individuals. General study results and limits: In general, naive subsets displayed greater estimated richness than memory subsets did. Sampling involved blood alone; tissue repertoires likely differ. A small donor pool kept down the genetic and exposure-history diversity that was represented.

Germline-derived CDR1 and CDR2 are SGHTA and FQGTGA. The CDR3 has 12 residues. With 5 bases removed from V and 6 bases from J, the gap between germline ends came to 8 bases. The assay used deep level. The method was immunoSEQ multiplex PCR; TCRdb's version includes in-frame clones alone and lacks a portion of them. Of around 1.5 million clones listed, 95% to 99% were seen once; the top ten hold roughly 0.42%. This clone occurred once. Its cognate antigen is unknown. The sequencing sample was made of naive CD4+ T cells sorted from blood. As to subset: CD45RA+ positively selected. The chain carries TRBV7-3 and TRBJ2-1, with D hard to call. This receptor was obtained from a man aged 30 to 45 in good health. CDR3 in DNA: TGTGCCAGCAGCCTAAGACCCAATGAGCAGTTCTTC. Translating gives CASSLRPNEQFF.